The text below deals with one TCR beta chain. What it binds is unknown. Because it lacks the conserved phenylalanine or tryptophan at the end, this CDR3 is likely a read error. The sample is drawn from a study of T cell repertoires in cytomegalovirus infection. Turning to the study itself: Indications came from public TCR beta signatures; they pointed to CMV infection and to a matching HLA type.

TCRdb re-derived calls from the reads in MiXCR, one entry per CDR3 protein. The sample carries 740,000 or so distinct CDR3 sequences, 35% recorded once. Study results and limitations: The ex vivo response was dominated by HLA-C-restricted CMV-specific TCR beta clonotypes.

The CDR3 contains 14 residues. Germline CDR1 DFQATT, CDR2 SNEGSKA (reference sequence). Between the trimmed V and J ends, which lost 5 bases and 3 bases, there was a span of 16 bases. This clonotype was obtained from a human donor in good health (CMV status not recorded). Some clones in this sample may be carry-over from other donors' samples. The specimen was PBMCs. This sequence joins TRBV20-1 and TRBJ2-5, with D perhaps matching TRBD1 (6 bases). Written as DNA, the CDR3 is TGCAGTGCTTACAGGGCCTTGCCTAAAGAGACCCAGTACTTA. Residues: CSAYRALPKETQYL.